This TCR beta chain came from a study of shared clonotypes between healthy human individuals. Repertoires were generated with immunoSEQ multiplex PCR, while TCRdb's copy carries only in-frame clones and drops some. The repertoire consists of 300,000 to 400,000 clones, with around nine tenths occurring once and the leading ten covering around 16%. Study-wide results and limits: Four donors had 4% to 5% of their naive CD4 clonotypes in common.

Germline V gives CDR1 MNHNS, CDR2 SASEGT. This CDR3 contains 14 residues. The ends lost 5 bases at V and 1 base at J; junction bases unmatched: 4. A single count supports this clone. Its antigen is as yet unknown. The clonotype originates from a man in his late teens or twenties in good health. This chain uses TRBV6-1 with TRBJ1-1; TRBD1 matches 7 bases. Specimen: memory CD8+ T cells sorted from blood. Specified subset: CD45RO+ cells pooled with CCR7-negative TemRA cells. CDR3 residues: CASSWDSWNTEAFF. CDR3 coding DNA: TGTGCCAGCAGTTGGGACAGCTGGAACACTGAAGCTTTCTTT.